This T cell receptor beta chain was identified in a study of shared clonotypes between healthy human individuals. Study results and caveats: Investigators collected only blood, and repertoires in tissues likely differ.

What was sequenced on ten immunoSEQ deep assay plates was unsorted PBMC DNA. Sequencing was performed with immunoSEQ multiplex PCR; in TCRdb, only in-frame clones are kept and a portion is missing. Of about 460,000 clones listed, 75% to 80% are singletons. With unsorted samples, genomic DNA was obtained from 89 million or so PBMCs. Germline CDR1 is SQVTM and CDR2 is ANQGSEA. The CDR3 extends over 19 amino acids. Germline trimming cut 5 bases from V and 1 base from J; bases unmatched to any gene: 19. Notes on this clone: The antigen remains undetermined.

Material: PBMCs. This receptor was taken from a woman between 35 and 50 years old in good health. Some clones in this sample may be carry-over from other donors' samples. The chain carries TRBV29-1 and TRBJ2-4, with 8 bases that match TRBD2. CDR3 nucleotides: TGCAGCGTTTACGTCCTTCCAGCGGGAGCAGACCCTGCCAAAAACATTCAGTACTTC. Its translation is CSVYVLPAGADPAKNIQYF.